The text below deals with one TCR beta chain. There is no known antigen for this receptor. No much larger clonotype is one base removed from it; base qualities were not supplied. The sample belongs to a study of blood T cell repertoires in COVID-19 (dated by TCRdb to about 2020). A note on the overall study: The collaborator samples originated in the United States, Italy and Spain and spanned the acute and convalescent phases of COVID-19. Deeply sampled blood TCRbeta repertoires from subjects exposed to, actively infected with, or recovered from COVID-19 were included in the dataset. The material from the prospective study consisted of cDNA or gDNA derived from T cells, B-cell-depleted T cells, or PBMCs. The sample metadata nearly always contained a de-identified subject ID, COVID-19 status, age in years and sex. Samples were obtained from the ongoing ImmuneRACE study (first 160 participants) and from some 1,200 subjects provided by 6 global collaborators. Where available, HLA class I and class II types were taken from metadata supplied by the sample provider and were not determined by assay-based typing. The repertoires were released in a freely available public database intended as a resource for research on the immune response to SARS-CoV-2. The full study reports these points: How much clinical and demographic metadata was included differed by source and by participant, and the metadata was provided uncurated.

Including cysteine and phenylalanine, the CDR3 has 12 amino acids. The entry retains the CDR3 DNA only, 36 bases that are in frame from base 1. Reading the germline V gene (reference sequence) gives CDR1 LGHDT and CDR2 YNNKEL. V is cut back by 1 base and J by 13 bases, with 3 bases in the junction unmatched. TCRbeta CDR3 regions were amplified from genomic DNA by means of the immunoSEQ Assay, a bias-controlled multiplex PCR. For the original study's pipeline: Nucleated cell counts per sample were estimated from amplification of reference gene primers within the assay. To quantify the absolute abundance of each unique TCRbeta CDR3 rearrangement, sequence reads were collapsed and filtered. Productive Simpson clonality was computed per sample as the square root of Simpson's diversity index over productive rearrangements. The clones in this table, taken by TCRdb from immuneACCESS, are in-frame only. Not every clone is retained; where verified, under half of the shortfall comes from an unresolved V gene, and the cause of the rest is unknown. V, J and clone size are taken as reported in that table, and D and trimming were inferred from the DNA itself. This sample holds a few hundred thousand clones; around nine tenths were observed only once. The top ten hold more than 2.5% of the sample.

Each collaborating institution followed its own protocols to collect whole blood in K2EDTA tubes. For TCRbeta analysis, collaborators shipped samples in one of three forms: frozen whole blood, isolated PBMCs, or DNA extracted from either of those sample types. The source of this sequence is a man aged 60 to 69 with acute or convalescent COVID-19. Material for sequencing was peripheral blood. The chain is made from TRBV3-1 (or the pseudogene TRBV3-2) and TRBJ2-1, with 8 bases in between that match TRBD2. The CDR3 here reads CASSQGLAGQFF. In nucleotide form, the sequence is TGTGCCAGCAGCCAAGGCCTAGCGGGCCAGTTCTTC.